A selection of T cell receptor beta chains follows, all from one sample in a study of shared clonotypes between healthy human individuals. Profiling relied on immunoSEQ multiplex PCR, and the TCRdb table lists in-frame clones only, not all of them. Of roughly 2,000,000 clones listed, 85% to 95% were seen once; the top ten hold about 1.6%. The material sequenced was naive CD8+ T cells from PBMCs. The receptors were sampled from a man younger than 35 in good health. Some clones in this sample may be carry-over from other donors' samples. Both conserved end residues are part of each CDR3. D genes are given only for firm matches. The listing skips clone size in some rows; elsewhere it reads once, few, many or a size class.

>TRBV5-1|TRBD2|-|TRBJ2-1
TGCGCCAGCAGCTTGGGGGGACTAGCGGGAGGAGGTACCTACAATGAGCAGTTCTTC
CASSLGGLAGGGTYNEQFF
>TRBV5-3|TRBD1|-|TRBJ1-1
TGTGCCACCGAAACAGGGGAGCCCTTGAACACTGAAGCTTTCTTT
CATETGEPLNTEAFF
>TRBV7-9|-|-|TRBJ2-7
TGTGCCAGCAGCTTAGTAGGGGGATCCTACGAGCAGTACTTC
CASSLVGGSYEQYF
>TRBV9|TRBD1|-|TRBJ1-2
TGTGCCAGCAGCGCAAAAGCCACGTCGGGACAGGGTTCCCGGTCGGGGGGCTACACCTTC
CASSAKATSGQGSRSGGYTF
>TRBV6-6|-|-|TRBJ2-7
TGTGCCAGCAGTTACAGTACAGGGTACGAGCAGTACTTC
CASSYSTGYEQYF
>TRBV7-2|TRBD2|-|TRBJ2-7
TGTGCCAGCAGCCCGCTAGCGGGAGTGCCCCAGCCGGGCGAGCAGTACTTC
CASSPLAGVPQPGEQYF
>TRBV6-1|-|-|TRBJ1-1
TGTGCCGGCGTGGACGGGAGCACTGAAGCTTTCTTT
CAGVDGSTEAFF
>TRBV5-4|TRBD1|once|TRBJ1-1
TGTGCCAGCAGTTCTACAGGGGGGCTCACTGAAGCTTTCTTT
CASSSTGGLTEAFF
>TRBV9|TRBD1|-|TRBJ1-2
TGTGCCAGCAGCGGCGGACAGGGGAGCGACTATGGCTACACCTTC
CASSGGQGSDYGYTF
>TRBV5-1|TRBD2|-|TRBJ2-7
TGCGCCAGCAGCAGAACTAGCGGGAGCTCCTACGAGCAGTACTTC
CASSRTSGSSYEQYF
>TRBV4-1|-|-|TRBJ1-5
TGCGCCAGCAGCCCCTTGGGGGGAGGACAGCCCCAGCATTTT
CASSPLGGGQPQHF
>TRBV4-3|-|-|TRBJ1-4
TGCGCCAGCAGCCAAGAGAGGCTGATGCTGAATGAAAAACTGTTTTTT
CASSQERLMLNEKLFF
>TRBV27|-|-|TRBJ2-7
TGTGCCAGCAGTTTATTATCGGGTCATTACGAGCAGTACTTC
CASSLLSGHYEQYF
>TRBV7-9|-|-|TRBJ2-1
TGTGCCAGCAGCTCCGTAGCCGGTCTCGGCAATGAGCAGTTCTTC
CASSSVAGLGNEQFF
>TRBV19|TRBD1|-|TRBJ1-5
TGTGCCAGTAGGGACGGGACAGGGGCTCAGCCCCAGCATTTT
CASRDGTGAQPQHF
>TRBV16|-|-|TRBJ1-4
TGTGCCAGCAGCCCACAGGCAACTAATGAAAAACTGTTTTTT
CASSPQATNEKLFF
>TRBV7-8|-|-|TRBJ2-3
TGTGCCAGCAGCTTGGGCGCAGATACGCAGTATTTT
CASSLGADTQYF
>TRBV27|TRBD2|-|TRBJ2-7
TGTGCCAGCAGTTTTCTGGGACTAGCTTCCTACGAGCAGTACTTC
CASSFLGLASYEQYF
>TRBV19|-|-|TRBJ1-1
TGTGCCAGTAGTTTCACCACCGGGTACATGAACACTGAAGCTTTCTTT
CASSFTTGYMNTEAFF
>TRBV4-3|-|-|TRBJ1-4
TGCGCCAGCAGCCGCATAACCGGGACGCCCAATGAAAAACTGTTTTTT
CASSRITGTPNEKLFF
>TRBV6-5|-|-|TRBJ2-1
TGTGCCAGCAGTTATTCCCGGGGGTTCAACAATGAGCAGTTCTTC
CASSYSRGFNNEQFF
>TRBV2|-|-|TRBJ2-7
TGTGCCAGCAGTGAGGGGGGGACAGGCCTTTCCTACGAGCAGTACTTC
CASSEGGTGLSYEQYF
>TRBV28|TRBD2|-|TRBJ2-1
TGTGCCAGCAGCCCTGGACTAGCTTACAATGAGCAGTTCTTC
CASSPGLAYNEQFF
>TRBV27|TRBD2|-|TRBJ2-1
TGTGCCAGCAGTTTTTGGACGGGAGGAGACCCGAATGAGCAGTTCTTC
CASSFWTGGDPNEQFF
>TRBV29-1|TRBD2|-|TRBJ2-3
TGCAGCGTTGAATTGCGGGGGGGGGCCACAGATACGCAGTATTTT
CSVELRGGATDTQYF
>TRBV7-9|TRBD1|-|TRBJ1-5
TGTGCCACCAGGACAGGGGGCGAGGGGAATCAGCCCCAGCATTTT
CATRTGGEGNQPQHF
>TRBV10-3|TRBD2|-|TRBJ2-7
TGTGCCATCAGTGACCACGCCGGGACTAGCGAGGAGCAGTACTTC
CAISDHAGTSEEQYF
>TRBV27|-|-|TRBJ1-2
TGTGCCAGCAGTTCGTTCCAGCCTGCTAACTATGGCTACACCTTC
CASSSFQPANYGYTF
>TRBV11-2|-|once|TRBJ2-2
TGTGCCAGCAGGCAGGGTATGGGTAACACCGGGGAGCTGTTTTTT
CASRQGMGNTGELFF
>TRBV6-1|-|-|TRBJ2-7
TGTGCCAGCAGCGAAGGTCCCGGCCAGTACGAGCAGTACTTC
CASSEGPGQYEQYF
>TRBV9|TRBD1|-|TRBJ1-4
TGTGCCAGCAGCGGAAAGGGGGCAAGACTTGAAAAACTGTTTTTT
CASSGKGARLEKLFF
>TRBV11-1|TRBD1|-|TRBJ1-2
TGTGCCAGCAGCCCCCCGAGGGACAGGACGGGGAACTATGGCTACACCTTC
CASSPPRDRTGNYGYTF
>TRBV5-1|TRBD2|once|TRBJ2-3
TGCGCCAGCAGCTGGCCCAAAACTAGCGGGAGGGCCATGCTTCAGCCAGATACGCAGTATTTT
CASSWPKTSGRAMLQPDTQYF
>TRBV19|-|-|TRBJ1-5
TGTGCCAGTAGTATAATTACAGAGAATCAGCCCCAGCATTTT
CASSIITENQPQHF
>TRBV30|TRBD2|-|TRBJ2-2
TGTGCCTGGAGTGTACCAGGGAGGGACACCGGGGAGCTGTTTTTT
CAWSVPGRDTGELFF
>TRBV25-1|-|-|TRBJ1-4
TGTGCCAGCAGTGAATCGAGGGTAGGGGAAAAACTGTTTTTT
CASSESRVGEKLFF
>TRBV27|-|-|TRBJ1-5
TGTGCCAGCAGTTTTTGGGGGGATCGCAATCAGCCCCAGCATTTT
CASSFWGDRNQPQHF
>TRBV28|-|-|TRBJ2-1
TGTGCCAGCAGCGGGACAAGGGAGAGCTCCTACAATGAGCAGTTCTTC
CASSGTRESSYNEQFF
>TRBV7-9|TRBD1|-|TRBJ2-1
TGTGCCAGCAGCTTAAGGGGGACAGGCTCCTACAATGAGCAGTTCTTC
CASSLRGTGSYNEQFF
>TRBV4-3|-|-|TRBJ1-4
TGCGCCAGCAGCCAAGCCTGGCCGCGGAAAAGTACCGGCCAAGAAAAACTGTTTTTT
CASSQAWPRKSTGQEKLFF
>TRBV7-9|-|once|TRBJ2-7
TGTGCCAGCAGCTTAGGGAAGCGGTCCTCCTACGAGCAGTACTTC
CASSLGKRSSYEQYF
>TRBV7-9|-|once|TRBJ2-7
TGTGCCAGCAGCTTAGCGGTGTCCAGCTCCTACGAGCAGTACTTC
CASSLAVSSSYEQYF
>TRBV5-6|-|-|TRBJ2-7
TGTGCCAGCAGCTCGCGGACCTACCCATACGAGCAGTACTTC
CASSSRTYPYEQYF
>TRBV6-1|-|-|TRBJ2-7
TGTGCCAGCAGTGAAGGTTTTGATGCGACCTACGAGCAGTACTTC
CASSEGFDATYEQYF
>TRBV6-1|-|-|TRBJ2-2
TGTGCCACCGCGTGGTGGTCAGCGGCCCCCGGGGAGCTGTTTTTT
CATAWWSAAPGELFF
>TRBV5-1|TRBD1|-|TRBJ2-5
TGCGCCAGCGGGACAGGGTATCGGGCGGAGACCCAGTACTTC
CASGTGYRAETQYF
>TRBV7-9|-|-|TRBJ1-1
TGTGCCAGCAGCTTTGCGGCGATGAACACTGAAGCTTTCTTT
CASSFAAMNTEAFF